The entry below describes one TCR beta chain. This entry belongs to a study of blood T cells in healthy people across ages. V shed 1 base and J 2 bases; nucleotides not matched to a gene: 3. The CDR3 is made up of 15 amino acids. CDR1 and CDR2 from the germline V gene are MDHEN and SYDVKM. A second PCR, run for about 7 to 11 cycles, used a sample-barcoded 5' primer plus a J-beta primer mix. MiXCR, applied by TCRdb to the 5' RACE reads, yields one record per CDR3 protein. The sample holds about 1.1 million distinct CDR3 sequences, around two fifths seen once. The chain links TRBV28 to TRBJ1-2, with 8 nucleotides matching TRBD1. The sequence came from a young man in good health. Sequenced material: blood. CDR3 sequence reads: CASSLLGDRNYGYTF. Written as DNA, the CDR3 is TGTGCCAGCAGTTTATTAGGGGACAGGAACTATGGCTACACCTTC.